This T cell receptor (beta chain) was captured by sequencing in a study of response to subunit inactivated influenza vaccine. The CDR3 has 13 residues. Looked up from germline, CDR1 is SGHRS and CDR2 is YFSETQ. TCRdb independently ran MiXCR on the RT-PCR reads; one entry per CDR3 protein. The sample has roughly 620,000 distinct CDR3 sequences; approximately 10% are singletons. This clonotype was counted ten times or more. A read error may produce the germline difference seen at one junction end. These same data were also listed under a study on T cells expressing NK-cell markers. That paper states: With UMIs, 5'RACE template switching was used to make TCR beta cDNA.

The sample here was PBMCs from blood, taken on the day of vaccination. The TCR sequence derives from a man aged 45 to 65 who received an inactivated influenza vaccine. The rearrangement uses TRBV5-1 and TRBJ1-1; D is undetermined. The chain's CDR3 is CASSPGPNTEAFF. The CDR3 coding sequence is TGTGCCAGCAGCCCCGGGCCTAACACTGAAGCTTTCTTT. The full variable domain, with the rest looked up from reference TRBV5-1 and TRBJ1-1, is KAGVTQTPRYLIKTRGQQVTLSCSPISGHRSVSWYQQTPGQGLQFLFEYFSETQRNKGNFPGRFSGRQFSNSRSEMNVSTLELGDSALYLCASSPGPNTEAFFGQGTRLTVV.